The following is a T cell receptor (beta chain) sequence with its context. Its antigen is undetermined. A process of 5'RACE template switching, which added a universal primer site and UMIs, was used to make TCR cDNA. MiXCR, applied by TCRdb to the 5' RACE reads, yields one record per CDR3 protein. Of hundreds of thousands of distinct CDR3 sequences in the sample, roughly 8.4% were seen once. This specimen belongs to a study of T cells after yellow fever vaccination. Study details: SMART-Seq v4 Ultra Low Input prepared the low-cell-number fractions. Study observations and caveats: Though weaker, the secondary response peaked faster, on day 5 versus 15.

This receptor was obtained from a man between 18 and 29 years old who received the YFV17D yellow fever vaccine. The starting material was PBMCs, obtained about 49 days after the first yellow fever vaccination.

Here the CDR3 reads CASSLSRTNQETQYF. CDR3 nucleotide sequence: TGTGCCAGCAGTTTATCCAGGACTAACCAAGAGACCCAGTACTTC. The chain joins TRBV12-3 or TRBV12-4 to TRBJ2-5, with D possibly being TRBD2 (6 bases). The CDR3 contains 15 residues. Trimming left V 2 bases short and J 0 bases short, with 10 bases between.